The 10 T cell receptor beta chains in this list originate from one sample, sequenced in a study of blood T cell repertoires in COVID-19. Profiled with immunoSEQ multiplex PCR; TCRdb holds only in-frame clones, not every one. The repertoire holds 40,000 to 50,000 clones, over 75% seen once, with 12% to 15% in the top ten. The specimen was peripheral blood. Every receptor here comes from a human donor in a cohort sampled during active COVID-19.

V gene TRBV6-5 combines with J gene TRBJ1-6, with 8 bases aligning to TRBD1. CDR1 and CDR2 from the germline V gene are MNHEY and SVGAGI. V was clipped by 8 bases and J by 7 bases; unmatched bases: 4. The CDR3 runs to 13 residues. As DNA, the CDR3 is TGTGCCAGCTGGACAGGGAACAATTCACCCCTCCACTTT. Translated, it gives CASWTGNNSPLHF.

V is TRBV6-5 and J is TRBJ2-7; TRBD1 agrees at 9 bases. The CDR3 has 15 residues. J was trimmed by 2 bases and V by 0 bases; bases with no gene match: 2. Germline V gene lookup returns CDR1 MNHEY and CDR2 SVGAGI. The chain's CDR3 is CASSYSRQGAYEQYF. DNA of the CDR3: TGTGCCAGCAGTTACTCCCGACAGGGGGCCTACGAGCAGTACTTC.

The V and J genes are TRBV13 and TRBJ1-2; TRBD1 matches 12 bases. The V segment lost 4 bases and the J segment 4 bases; nucleotides outside the gene matches: 10. Germline CDR1 reads PRHDT; CDR2 reads FYEKMQ (reference sequence). This CDR3 has 17 residues. CDR3 amino acids: CASSYNSPGQGAYGYTF. CDR3 sequence (DNA): TGTGCCAGCAGCTACAACTCCCCGGGACAGGGGGCCTATGGCTACACCTTC.

The J gene is TRBJ2-2, the V gene TRBV6-4; D is possibly TRBD1 (5 bases). The V end was cut by 5 bases, the J end by 0 bases, with 10 bases between. Germline V lookup: CDR1 MRHNA, CDR2 SNTAGT. This CDR3 is 15 amino acids long. CDR3: CASSQTTANTGELFF. DNA for the CDR3: TGTGCCAGCAGTCAGACGACAGCGAACACCGGGGAGCTGTTTTTT.

This chain joins TRBV7-9 and TRBJ2-4, with 7 positions matching TRBD2. V lost 5 bases to trimming and J lost 1 base; unmatched junction nucleotides: 5. CDR3 size: 15 residues. Germline assignment: CDR1 SEHNR and CDR2 FQNEAQ (reference sequence). This chain's CDR3 is CASSPRGFAKNIQYF. The DNA for the CDR3 is TGTGCCAGCAGCCCGCGGGGGTTTGCCAAAAACATTCAGTACTTC.

The chain combines TRBV6-6 with TRBJ2-1; TRBD2 aligns across 8 bases. Germline V gene sequence: CDR1 MNHNY, CDR2 SVGAGI (reference sequence). This CDR3 comprises 14 residues. V gave up 0 bases and J gave up 6 bases; unmatched junction bases: 1. The CDR3 region has the DNA TGTGCCAGCAGTTACTCCGGGACTAGCAATGAGCAGTTCTTC. Protein: CASSYSGTSNEQFF.

This clone was seen only once. This chain joins TRBV5-5 and TRBJ2-3; 12 positions agree with TRBD2. The V gene end was trimmed by 5 bases and the J gene end by 5 bases; junction bases not matched to a gene: 12. The length of the CDR3 is 17 residues. CDR1 and CDR2 from the germline V gene are SGHKS and YYEKEE (reference sequence). The CDR3 bases are TGTGCCAGCAGACGACTAGCGGGGGCCTATAGGGGAGATACGCAGTATTTT. Protein product: CASRRLAGAYRGDTQYF.

The V and J genes are TRBV7-2 and TRBJ2-5; the match to TRBD1 covers 12 bases. The germline gives CDR1 SGHTA, CDR2 FQGNSA. J lost 4 bases, V lost 5 bases, and 5 bases had no gene match. This CDR3 has 15 residues. CDR3 sequence (DNA): TGTGCCAGCAGCGTGGGACAGGGGGCTTCAGAGACCCAGTACTTC. Protein product: CASSVGQGASETQYF.

The rearrangement joins TRBV5-5 to TRBJ1-1, with 7 bases lining up with TRBD1. The CDR3 loop spans 14 amino acids. Looked up from germline, CDR1 is SGHKS and CDR2 is YYEKEE (reference sequence). V dropped 3 bases and J dropped 4; count of bases not matched to a gene: 6. Here the CDR3 reads CASSSQGFGTEAFF. The DNA of the CDR3 is TGTGCCAGCAGCTCACAGGGGTTTGGCACTGAAGCTTTCTTT.

The V call is TRBV10-3, the J call TRBJ2-7; a possible D gene is TRBD1 (5 bases). The CDR3 loop spans 13 amino acids. Germline values: CDR1 ENHRY, CDR2 SYGVKD. Trimming pared 10 bases from V and 2 bases from J, leaving 15 bases between. Here the CDR3 DNA reads TGTGCCACTCAAAAGACAGAGACCTACGAGCAGTACTTC. As protein: CATQKTETYEQYF.